Following are 13 T cell receptor beta chains from one sample sequenced in a study of blood T cell repertoires in COVID-19. The data were produced by immunoSEQ multiplex PCR, yet TCRdb's version contains in-frame clones alone and is incomplete. The data show over 150,000 clones, with less than 85% seen just once and roughly 10% held by the top ten. Input material: peripheral blood. All receptors come from a woman of 80 years or more with active or convalescent COVID-19.

CDR3 sequence (DNA): TGTGCCAGCAGGGCTAGGGGGACGGACTATAATTCACCCCTCCACTTT. Amino acid sequence: CASRARGTDYNSPLHF. The J gene is TRBJ1-6, the V gene TRBV28, with D maybe TRBD1 (6 bases). This CDR3 has 16 amino acids. Between the trimmed V and J ends, which lost 6 bases and 3 bases, there was a span of 15 bases. Germline-derived CDR1 and CDR2 are MDHEN and SYDVKM.

This clone was detected only a few times. This chain links TRBV5-5 with TRBJ2-5; 12 nucleotides agree with TRBD2. With 2 bases clipped from V and 4 bases from J, the junction kept 3 bases outside the gene matches. Germline CDR1 reads SGHKS; CDR2 reads YYEKEE (reference sequence). The CDR3 loop spans 15 amino acids. The CDR3 DNA reads TGTGCCAGCAGCTTCCCACTAGCGGGAGGAGAGACCCAGTACTTC. Its translation: CASSFPLAGGETQYF.

The chain links TRBV5-1 to TRBJ2-3; D is unresolved. The CDR3 totals 15 residues. The V and J ends lost 5 bases and 0 bases respectively, with 13 bases between them. Germline CDR1 and CDR2: SGHRS and YFSETQ. The CDR3 spells CASRATPTSTDTQYF. The DNA of the CDR3 is TGCGCCAGCAGAGCGACTCCCACTAGCACAGATACGCAGTATTTT.

The chain joins TRBV6-5 to TRBJ1-2; 7 bases match TRBD1. Unmatched junction bases numbered 7, after V lost 6 bases and J lost 6 bases. The CDR3 totals 13 residues. Germline CDR1 and CDR2: MNHEY and SVGAGI. The CDR3 sequence is CASRLGTDDGYTF. DNA for the CDR3: TGTGCCAGCAGACTCGGGACAGATGATGGCTACACCTTC.

The chain carries TRBV29-1 and TRBJ1-5; 9 bases align to TRBD1. CDR3 length: 14 residues. V lost 6 bases and J lost 9; bases outside the gene matches: 12. Germline V gene data show CDR1 as SQVTM and CDR2 as ANQGSEA. In nucleotides, the CDR3 is TGCAGCGTGGGTGCTCGCGGGGGACAGGGGCCCCAGCATTTT. It is translated as CSVGARGGQGPQHF.

This chain connects TRBV19 to TRBJ1-1; 7 positions match TRBD1. The germline CDR1 and CDR2 sequences are LNHDA and SQIVND (reference sequence). The CDR3 is 13 residues long. The V gene end was trimmed by 7 bases and the J gene end by 1 base; junction bases not matched to a gene: 3. The CDR3 protein is CASINRGNTEAFF. The CDR3 DNA sequence: TGTGCCAGTATTAACAGGGGGAACACTGAAGCTTTCTTT.

This clone appeared a few times. The gene calls are TRBV30 and TRBJ1-2, with 8 bases lining up with TRBD1. The J segment lost 5 bases and the V segment lost 3 bases, leaving 8 bases of the junction unmatched. Per germline, CDR1 GTSNPN and CDR2 SVGIG (reference sequence). The CDR3 is 14 amino acids. CDR3 amino acids: CAWRLDRGRYGYTF. For the CDR3, the DNA is TGTGCCTGGAGGTTAGACAGGGGAAGATATGGCTACACCTTC.

V usage is TRBV5-1 and J usage is TRBJ1-1; no firm D call. The germline V and J ends were trimmed by 3 bases and 1 base, with 13 bases remaining between them. There are 15 residues in the CDR3. Germline V gene sequence: CDR1 SGHRS, CDR2 YFSETQ. The CDR3 DNA follows: TGCGCCAGCAGCTCTTTGGACTTCAGGAACACTGAAGCTTTCTTT. This codes for CASSSLDFRNTEAFF.

This clone was picked up a small number of times. This chain uses TRBV28 with TRBJ1-5, with 7 bases aligning to TRBD1. Germline-derived CDR1 and CDR2 are MDHEN and SYDVKM. The V and J ends lost 6 bases and 9 bases, in that order; junction bases with no gene match: 8. CDR3 length equals 13 residues. Written as DNA, the CDR3 is TGTGCCAGCAGCCGACAGGGCCTGCGGCCCCAGCATTTT. This translates into CASSRQGLRPQHF. The full variable domain, in which reference TRBV28 and TRBJ1-5 provide the parts outside the CDR3, is DVKVTQSSRYLVKRTGEKVFLECVQDMDHENMFWYRQDPGLGLRLIYFSYDVKMKEKGDIPEGYSVSREKKERFSLILESASTNQTSMYLCASSRQGLRPQHFGDGTRLSIL.

This clone has more than one count but fewer than ten. The CDR3 region is CASRDDSNGYTF. CDR3 nucleotides: TGTGCCAGCAGAGATGACAGTAATGGCTACACCTTC. The chain employs TRBV2 and TRBJ1-2; D may be TRBD1 (5 bases). CDR1 is SNHLY, CDR2 FYNNEI, per germline. Trimming removed 6 bases from V and 6 bases from J, with 11 bases in between. The CDR3 has 12 amino acids.

Turning to this clone: This sample also contains other DNA sequences that code for the same CDR3. The chain joins TRBV7-6 to TRBJ2-3; the match to TRBD2 covers 8 bases. The CDR3 has 16 amino acids. J lost 0 bases, V lost 5 bases, and 7 bases had no gene match. The germline gives CDR1 SGHVS, CDR2 FNYEAQ. CDR3 sequence reads: CASSLGLAGSTDTQYF. CDR3 in DNA: TGTGCCAGCAGCCTAGGTTTAGCGGGAAGCACAGATACGCAGTATTTT.

The chain combines TRBV9 with TRBJ2-3, with 7 bases identical to TRBD2. V dropped 4 bases and J dropped 5; count of bases not matched to a gene: 7. Germline-derived CDR1 and CDR2 are SGDLS and YYNGEE. This CDR3 has 14 amino acids. The CDR3 DNA follows: TGTGCCAGCAGCATCGGACTAGTTGAAGATACGCAGTATTTT. Protein product: CASSIGLVEDTQYF.

This clone was counted only a few times. This rearrangement joins TRBV5-1 to TRBJ2-3; a weak D match, TRBD1 (5 bases). Germline V CDR1 and CDR2: SGHRS, YFSETQ. CDR3 length equals 15 residues. V lost 1 base and J 2 bases, leaving 11 bases between the germline ends. Here the CDR3 reads CASSLMGLNTDTQYF. The CDR3 region has the DNA TGCGCCAGCAGCTTGATGGGGCTAAACACAGATACGCAGTATTTT. The complete variable domain, with remaining parts taken from reference TRBV5-1 and TRBJ2-3, reads KAGVTQTPRYLIKTRGQQVTLSCSPISGHRSVSWYQQTPGQGLQFLFEYFSETQRNKGNFPGRFSGRQFSNSRSEMNVSTLELGDSALYLCASSLMGLNTDTQYFGPGTRLTVL.